Shown below are 5 T cell receptor beta chains from a single sample sequenced in a study of T and B cells in COVID-19 patients. Blood genomic DNA input for TRB amplification was about 250-500 ng. TRB rearrangements were amplified by multiplex PCR with BIOMED2 TRB-A/B primers. TCRdb analysed the multiplex PCR reads with MiXCR anew, one entry per CDR3 protein. Among about 15,000 distinct CDR3 sequences listed, 25% to 30% were seen once. Sample: blood. The receptors were gathered from a human donor who had recovered from COVID-19.

The chain recombines TRBV7-3 with TRBJ2-7, with 7 bases that match TRBD1. The V segment lost 5 bases and the J segment 4 bases; nucleotides outside the gene matches: 14. The CDR3 runs to 16 residues. The germline V gene has CDR1 SGHTA and CDR2 FQGTGA. For the CDR3, the DNA is TGTGCCAGCAGCCACAACCCCGCGGAACAGGGGTACGAGCAGTACTTC. Translating it yields CASSHNPAEQGYEQYF.

This clonotype has only a few counts. The chain links TRBV27 to TRBJ1-2; D remains unclear. From germline, CDR1 is MNHEY and CDR2 SMNVEV (reference sequence). The CDR3 runs 15 residues. Trimming took off 10 bases at V and 5 bases at J, with 23 bases between the two ends. CDR3: CATEPKLGTFYGYTF. The CDR3 DNA follows: TGTGCCACTGAACCCAAGCTGGGTACCTTTTATGGCTACACCTTC.

This clonotype ranks as medium-sized (0.01 to 0.1%). The rearrangement links TRBV29-1 to TRBJ1-2; 8 bases line up with TRBD1. The length of the CDR3 is 12 residues. Germline V gives CDR1 SQVTM, CDR2 ANQGSEA. J lost 6 bases, V lost 3 bases, and 3 bases had no gene match. The CDR3 nucleotides are TGCAGCGTTGAGACAGGGGTGAATGGCTACACCTTC. This gives the protein CSVETGVNGYTF.

This clonotype is categorized as medium-sized. The gene calls are TRBV19 and TRBJ2-3; D ambiguous. The CDR3 extends over 12 amino acids. V was trimmed by 3 bases and J by 1 base, leaving 2 bases between them. Germline CDR1 and CDR2: LNHDA and SQIVND (reference sequence). This CDR3 reads CASSMGTDTQYF. The CDR3 DNA is TGTGCCAGTAGTATGGGCACAGATACGCAGTATTTT.

The chain employs TRBV5-1 and TRBJ2-1; 7 bases map to TRBD2. Germline V gene sequence: CDR1 SGHRS, CDR2 YFSETQ. After removal of 7 bases from V and 5 bases from J, the junction contained 6 bases not matched to a gene. This CDR3 is 13 amino acids long. CDR3 DNA: TGCGCCAGCGGGGGGGTAGGAGACAATGAGCAGTTCTTC. This sequence encodes CASGGVGDNEQFF.